This is a list of T cell receptor beta chains from one sample in a study of identical twins. TCRdb redid the calling of the 5' RACE reads with MiXCR, one entry per CDR3 protein. The sample contains some 1,600,000 distinct CDR3 sequences, roughly a third of which appear only once. The sample was cord blood. These receptors were obtained from a newborn girl in good health. CDR3s include the opening cysteine and the closing phenylalanine or tryptophan. A D gene is named only where the DNA matches it firmly. The size entry is marked missing in some rows and otherwise reads once, few, many or a size class.

clone_size j_call v_call d_call cdr3_aa cdr3_nt
few TRBJ2-2 TRBV10-3 TRBD1 CAISEAGTGGRDGELFF TGTGCCATCAGTGAAGCCGGGACAGGGGGCAGGGACGGGGAGCTGTTTTTT
few TRBJ2-1 TRBV4-1 NA CASSQWIGGEQFF TGCGCCAGCAGCCAATGGATTGGCGGTGAGCAGTTCTTC
few TRBJ2-1 TRBV28 TRBD2 CASSPYQLAECNEQFF TGTGCCAGCAGTCCCTACCAACTAGCGGAGTGCAATGAGCAGTTCTTC
few TRBJ2-5 TRBV20-1 NA CSAGGEETQYF TGCAGTGCTGGCGGGGAAGAGACCCAGTACTTC
many TRBJ2-3 TRBV9 NA CASSVAGVSTDTQYF TGTGCCAGCAGCGTAGCGGGAGTTAGCACAGATACGCAGTATTTT
few TRBJ2-3 TRBV28 TRBD1 CASSPPGGVGADTQYF TGTGCCAGCAGCCCCCCAGGGGGCGTCGGTGCAGATACGCAGTATTTT
NA TRBJ2-4 TRBV2 NA CASSEGRVGLRQYF TGTGCCAGCAGTGAAGGTAGAGTCGGGCTGCGGCAGTACTTC
NA TRBJ2-1 TRBV9 NA CASSVISGRIYNEQFF TGTGCCAGCAGCGTAATTAGTGGGAGAATCTACAATGAGCAGTTCTTC
NA TRBJ2-5 TRBV3-1 TRBD1 CASSQDRRGQTQETQYF TGTGCCAGCAGCCAAGATCGAAGGGGGCAGACTCAAGAGACCCAGTACTTC
NA TRBJ1-1 TRBV25-1 NA CASSESYPNTEAFF TGTGCCAGCAGTGAATCCTACCCGAACACTGAAGCTTTCTTT
few TRBJ2-3 TRBV4-1 NA CASSQVSPPKGGQSTDTQYF TGCGCCAGCAGCCAAGTCTCCCCCCCTAAGGGGGGTCAAAGCACAGATACGCAGTATTTT
NA TRBJ1-1 TRBV10-3 NA CAIGGDTEAFF TGTGCCATCGGGGGGGACACTGAAGCTTTCTTT
few TRBJ2-7 TRBV5-1 TRBD1 CASSQLPGQASYEQYF TGCGCCAGCAGCCAACTACCGGGACAGGCTTCCTACGAGCAGTACTTC
NA TRBJ2-3 TRBV2 NA CARTSVASTDTQYF TGTGCCAGGACAAGTGTGGCGAGCACAGATACGCAGTATTTT